This entry features one T cell receptor (beta chain) sequence. Its cognate antigen is unknown. TCRdb's copy holds only in-frame clones and misses some; the assay was immunoSEQ multiplex PCR. The sample lists 200,000 to 300,000 clones; around 88% were seen once. This record comes from a study of cytomegalovirus exposure and HLA in healthy donors. Overall study findings and caveats: In the 120 or so validation repertoires, approximately 94% of cluster scores exceeded 0, per a later analysis. Approximately 160 TCR beta chains were listed as cytomegalovirus-associated.

V was trimmed by 0 bases and J by 4 bases, leaving 14 bases between them. This CDR3 contains 16 residues. Germline V gene data show CDR1 as MNHEY and CDR2 as SVGAGI. Sequencing was done on a sample of PBMCs. This receptor was obtained from a woman between 25 and 40 years old in good health and CMV-seropositive. V is TRBV6-5 and J is TRBJ2-3, with D maybe TRBD2 (5 bases). The CDR3 sequence is CASSYSRGFSADTQYF. In DNA form, the CDR3 reads TGTGCCAGCAGTTACTCACGGGGTTTCTCGGCAGATACGCAGTATTTT.